This T cell receptor (beta chain) was found in a study of blood T cell repertoires in COVID-19. Germline CDR1 LNHDA, CDR2 SQIVND (reference sequence). The CDR3 consists of 13 residues. The ends were cut back, 11 bases at V and 1 base at J, with 11 bases in the middle. The repertoire was sequenced with immunoSEQ multiplex PCR; TCRdb's copy has only in-frame clones and lacks some. The sample holds under 130,000 clones, less than 90% seen once. The J gene is TRBJ2-2, the V gene TRBV19; D gene uncertain. This TCR derives from a human donor in a cohort sampled during active COVID-19. Sequenced input: peripheral blood. The CDR3 DNA is TGTGCCTGCCGGAGAGGGAACACCGGGGAGCTGTTTTTT. Protein product: CACRRGNTGELFF.